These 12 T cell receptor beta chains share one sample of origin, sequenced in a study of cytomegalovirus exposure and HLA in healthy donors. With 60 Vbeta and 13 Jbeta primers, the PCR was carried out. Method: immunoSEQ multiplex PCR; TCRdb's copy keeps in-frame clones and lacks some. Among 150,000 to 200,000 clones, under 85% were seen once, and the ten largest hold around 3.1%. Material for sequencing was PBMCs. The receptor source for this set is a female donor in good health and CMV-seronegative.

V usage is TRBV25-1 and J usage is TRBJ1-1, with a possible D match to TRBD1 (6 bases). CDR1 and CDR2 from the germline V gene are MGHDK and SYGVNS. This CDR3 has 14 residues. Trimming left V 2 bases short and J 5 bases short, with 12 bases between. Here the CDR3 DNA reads TGTGCCAGCAGTGAAACAGGGCCGGGGACTGAAGCTTTCTTT. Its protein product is CASSETGPGTEAFF.

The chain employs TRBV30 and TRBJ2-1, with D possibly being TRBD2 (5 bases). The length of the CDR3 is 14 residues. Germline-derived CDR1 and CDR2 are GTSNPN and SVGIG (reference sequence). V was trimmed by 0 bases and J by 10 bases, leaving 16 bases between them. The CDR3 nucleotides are TGTGCCTGGAGTGTAAACCTGGACTCCCGAGAGCAGTTCTTC. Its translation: CAWSVNLDSREQFF.

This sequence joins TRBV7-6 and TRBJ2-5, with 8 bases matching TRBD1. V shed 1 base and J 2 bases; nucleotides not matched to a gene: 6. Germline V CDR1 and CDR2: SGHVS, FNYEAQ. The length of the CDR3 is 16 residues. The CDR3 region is CASSLDLGTGQETQYF. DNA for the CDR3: TGTGCCAGCAGCTTAGACTTAGGGACAGGACAAGAGACCCAGTACTTC.

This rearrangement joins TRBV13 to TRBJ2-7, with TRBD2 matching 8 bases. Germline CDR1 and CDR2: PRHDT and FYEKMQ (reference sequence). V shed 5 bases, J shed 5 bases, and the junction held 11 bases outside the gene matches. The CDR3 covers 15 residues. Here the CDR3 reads CASSQTDGRANEQYF. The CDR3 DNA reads TGTGCCAGCAGCCAAACAGACGGGAGGGCCAACGAGCAGTACTTC.

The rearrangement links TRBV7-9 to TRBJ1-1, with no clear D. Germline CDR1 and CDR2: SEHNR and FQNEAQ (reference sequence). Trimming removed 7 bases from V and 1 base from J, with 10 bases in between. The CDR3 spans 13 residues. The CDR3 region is CASTLEGNTEAFF. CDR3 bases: TGTGCCAGCACCCTCGAGGGGAACACTGAAGCTTTCTTT. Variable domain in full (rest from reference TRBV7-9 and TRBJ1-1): DTGVSQNPRHKITKRGQNVTFRCDPISEHNRLYWYRQTLGQGPEFLTYFQNEAQLEKSRLLSDRFSAERPKGSFSTLEIQRTEQGDSAMYLCASTLEGNTEAFFGQGTRLTVV.

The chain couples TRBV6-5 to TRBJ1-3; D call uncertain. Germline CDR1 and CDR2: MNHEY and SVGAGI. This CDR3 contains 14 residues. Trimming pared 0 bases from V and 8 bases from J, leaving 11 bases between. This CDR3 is CASSYSPGRDTIYF. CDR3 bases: TGTGCCAGCAGTTACTCACCAGGTAGAGACACCATATATTTT.

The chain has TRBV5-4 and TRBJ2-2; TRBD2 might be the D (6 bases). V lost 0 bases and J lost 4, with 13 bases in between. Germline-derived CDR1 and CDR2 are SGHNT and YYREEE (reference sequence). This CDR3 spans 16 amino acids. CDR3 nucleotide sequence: TGTGCCAGCAGCTTGGATCCGGGAGTGGCCACCGGGGAGCTGTTTTTT. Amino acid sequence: CASSLDPGVATGELFF.

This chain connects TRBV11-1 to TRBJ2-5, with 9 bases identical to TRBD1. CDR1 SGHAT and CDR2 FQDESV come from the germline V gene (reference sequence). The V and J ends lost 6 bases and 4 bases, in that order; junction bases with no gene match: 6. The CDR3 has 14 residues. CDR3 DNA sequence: TGTGCCAGCAGACAAACAGGGGGCGGAGAGACCCAGTACTTC. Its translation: CASRQTGGGETQYF.

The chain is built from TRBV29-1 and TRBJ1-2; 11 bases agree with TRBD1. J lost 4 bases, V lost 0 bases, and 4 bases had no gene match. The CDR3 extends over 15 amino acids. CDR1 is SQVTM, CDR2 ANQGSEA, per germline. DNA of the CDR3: TGCAGCGTTGAAGATAGGACAGGGGGCGGCTATGGCTACACCTTC. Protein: CSVEDRTGGGYGYTF.

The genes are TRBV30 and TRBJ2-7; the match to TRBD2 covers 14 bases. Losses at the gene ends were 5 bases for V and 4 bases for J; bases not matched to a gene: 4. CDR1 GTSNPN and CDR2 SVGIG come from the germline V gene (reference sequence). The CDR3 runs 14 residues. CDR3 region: CAWGRLAGGYEQYF. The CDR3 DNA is TGTGCCTGGGGAAGACTAGCGGGAGGGTACGAGCAGTACTTC.

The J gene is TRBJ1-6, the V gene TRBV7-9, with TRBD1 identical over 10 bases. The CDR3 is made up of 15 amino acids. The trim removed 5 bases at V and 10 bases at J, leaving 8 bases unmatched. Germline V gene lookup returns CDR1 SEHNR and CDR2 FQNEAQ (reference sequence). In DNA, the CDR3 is TGTGCCAGCAGCCAAGTGGGACAGGGGCTCTCACCCCTCCACTTT. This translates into CASSQVGQGLSPLHF.

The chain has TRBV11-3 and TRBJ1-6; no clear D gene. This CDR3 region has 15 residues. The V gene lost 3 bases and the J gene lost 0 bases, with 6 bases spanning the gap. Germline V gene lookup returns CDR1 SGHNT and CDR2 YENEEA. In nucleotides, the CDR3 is TGTGCCAGCAGCTTGTCCAGCTCCTATAATTCACCCCTCCACTTT. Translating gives CASSLSSSYNSPLHF.